This entry lists 17 T cell receptor beta chains sequenced from one sample in a study of T cell repertoires in Merkel cell carcinoma. Some clones are missing from TCRdb's copy, which holds only in-frame ones; the method was immunoSEQ multiplex PCR. The data contain 12,000 to 15,000 clones, 65% to 85% of them singletons. The source material was tumor tissue. The receptor source for this set is an adult with Merkel cell carcinoma.

This clone came up a few times. This sequence joins TRBV28 and TRBJ2-1; 10 bases agree with TRBD2. The CDR3 is 19 residues long. Trimming at V came to 1 base and at J to 3 bases, leaving 12 bases not matched to a gene. Per the germline V gene, CDR1 is MDHEN and CDR2 is SYDVKM. CDR3 sequence (DNA): TGTGCCAGCAGTTTATTAAGGACTAGCGGCAACATTTTCTACAATGAGCAGTTCTTC. Encoded protein: CASSLLRTSGNIFYNEQFF.

CDR3 in DNA: TGTGCCAGCAGCTCCTCTGGCTCGTGGGGGCTACGGGAAAAACTGTTTTTT. This sequence encodes CASSSSGSWGLREKLFF. This chain links TRBV5-4 with TRBJ1-4; D is perhaps TRBD1 (6 bases). The CDR3 is 17 residues long. V shed 3 bases and J shed 8 bases, with 23 bases lying between them. CDR1 and CDR2 (germline): SGHNT, YYREEE (reference sequence).

The V and J genes are TRBV5-4 and TRBJ2-3; 10 nucleotides match TRBD2. CDR3 length: 15 residues. The germline V gene has CDR1 SGHNT and CDR2 YYREEE (reference sequence). V lost 4 bases to trimming and J lost 7 bases; unmatched junction nucleotides: 9. This CDR3 reads CASSTGAGGPNTQYF. CDR3 coding DNA: TGTGCCAGCAGCACGGGAGCGGGAGGGCCGAATACGCAGTATTTT.

This chain joins TRBV2 and TRBJ2-1; 12 bases fit TRBD2. With 6 bases clipped from V and 0 bases from J, the junction kept 9 bases outside the gene matches. The germline V gene encodes CDR1 SNHLY and CDR2 FYNNEI. The CDR3 has 18 amino acids. This CDR3 is CASRTSGRSWSSYNEQFF. The CDR3, as DNA: TGTGCCAGCAGAACTAGCGGGAGGTCCTGGAGCTCCTACAATGAGCAGTTCTTC.

This clone was picked up a small number of times. V usage is TRBV4-3 and J usage is TRBJ2-2; TRBD2 agrees at 11 bases. Germline-derived CDR1 and CDR2 are LGHNA and YSLEER. The CDR3 loop spans 16 amino acids. With 8 bases clipped from V and 4 bases from J, the junction kept 9 bases outside the gene matches. CDR3 sequence: CASGRTSGGGTGELFF. The CDR3 DNA follows: TGCGCCAGCGGCCGAACTAGCGGGGGCGGCACCGGGGAGCTGTTTTTT.

The rearrangement links TRBV7-2 to TRBJ1-2; D is perhaps TRBD1 (5 bases). The CDR3 has 15 amino acids. Germline V gene sequence: CDR1 SGHTA, CDR2 FQGNSA. The germline V and J ends were trimmed by 1 base and 2 bases, with 11 bases remaining between them. For the CDR3, the DNA is TGTGCCAGCAGCTTAGAGCGGGGGACCAACTATGGCTACACCTTC. Protein sequence: CASSLERGTNYGYTF.

J is TRBJ1-4 and V is TRBV7-9, with 12 bases identical to TRBD1. The CDR3 has 14 amino acids. Trimming removed 4 bases from V and 7 bases from J; junction bases left unmatched: 1. Germline V gene lookup returns CDR1 SEHNR and CDR2 FQNEAQ (reference sequence). CDR3 DNA sequence: TGTGCCAGCAGCTCGGGACAGGGGGCTGAAAAACTGTTTTTT. This gives the protein CASSSGQGAEKLFF.

CDR3 amino acids: CASSLLGPNTEAFF. The DNA for the CDR3 is TGTGCCAGCAGTTTACTCGGACCGAACACTGAAGCTTTCTTT. This rearrangement joins TRBV25-1 to TRBJ1-1; D gene ambiguous. CDR1 is MGHDK, CDR2 SYGVNS, per germline. CDR3 length: 14 residues. The V and J ends lost 5 bases and 1 base respectively, with 11 bases between them.

This chain's CDR3 is CASRTDSTYGYTF. CDR3 nucleotide sequence: TGTGCCAGCAGGACCGATTCCACCTATGGCTACACCTTC. V gene TRBV6-5 combines with J gene TRBJ1-2; D is undetermined. The CDR3 loop spans 13 amino acids. Trimming removed 6 bases at V and 4 bases at J, with 12 bases between. Germline V gives CDR1 MNHEY, CDR2 SVGAGI.

Note on this clone: Other DNA sequences in the sample encode the same CDR3. The rearrangement joins TRBV5-4 to TRBJ2-7; 9 bases map to TRBD1. J lost 0 bases, V lost 4 bases, and 5 bases had no gene match. This CDR3 contains 15 residues. The germline V gene encodes CDR1 SGHNT and CDR2 YYREEE (reference sequence). The CDR3 nucleotides read TGTGCCAGCAGCCCAGGACAGGGGTCCTCCTACGAGCAGTACTTC. This translates into CASSPGQGSSYEQYF.

This chain connects TRBV5-1 to TRBJ1-1; TRBD1 aligns across 10 bases. The CDR3 contains 13 residues. V lost 3 bases, J lost 5 bases, and 1 base stayed unmatched. Germline V gene lookup returns CDR1 SGHRS and CDR2 YFSETQ. In nucleotides, the CDR3 is TGCGCCAGCAGCTCGGGACAGGGGACTGAAGCTTTCTTT. This sequence encodes CASSSGQGTEAFF.

CDR3 nucleotide sequence: TGTGCCAGCTCGCGCCGACAGGGGTGGCAAGAGACCCAGTACTTC. Amino acids: CASSRRQGWQETQYF. This chain links TRBV18 with TRBJ2-5, with 8 bases aligning to TRBD1. V shed 6 bases, J shed 2 bases, and the junction held 8 bases outside the gene matches. The CDR3 spans 15 residues. CDR1 is KGHSH, CDR2 LQKENI, per germline.

The chain has TRBV14 and TRBJ2-1, with D maybe TRBD2 (6 bases). The CDR3 extends over 14 amino acids. From germline, CDR1 is SGHDN and CDR2 FVKESK. Trimming pared 3 bases from V and 2 bases from J, leaving 8 bases between. CDR3: CASSHTGAYNEQFF. CDR3 coding DNA: TGTGCCAGCAGCCACACGGGGGCCTACAATGAGCAGTTCTTC.

The chain employs TRBV4-3 and TRBJ2-1, with D perhaps TRBD2 (5 bases). Between the trimmed V and J ends, which lost 5 bases and 13 bases, there was a span of 15 bases. The germline gives CDR1 LGHNA, CDR2 YSLEER. This CDR3 is 12 amino acids long. The DNA of the CDR3 is TGCGCCAGCAGCAACTACCCCGGGATACAGTTCTTC. Translated: CASSNYPGIQFF.

This clone was counted a few times. V is TRBV4-2 and J is TRBJ1-1; 7 nucleotides align to TRBD1. Germline values: CDR1 LGHNA, CDR2 YNFKEQ. The trim removed 3 bases at V and 4 bases at J, leaving 8 bases unmatched. This CDR3 has 15 amino acids. The CDR3 DNA sequence: TGTGCCAGCAGCCATGCAGGGGGTGGAGGCACTGAAGCTTTCTTT. It yields the protein CASSHAGGGGTEAFF.

Points on this clone: The same CDR3 also results from other DNA sequences found in this sample. The V gene is TRBV7-8, the J gene TRBJ2-7; 7 nucleotides match TRBD2. The ends lost 4 bases at V and 3 bases at J; junction bases unmatched: 9. The CDR3 has 15 residues. From germline, CDR1 is SGHVS and CDR2 FQNEAQ. In nucleotides, the CDR3 is TGTGCCAGCAGCTATGGGGGTGGCGGGGGCTACGAGCAGTACTTC. Translation: CASSYGGGGGYEQYF. Filled out from reference TRBV7-8 and TRBJ2-7, the complete variable domain reads GAGVSQSPRYKVAKRGQDVALRCDPISGHVSLFWYQQALGQGPEFLTYFQNEAQLDKSGLPSDRFFAERPEGSVSTLKIQRTQQEDSAVYLCASSYGGGGGYEQYFGPGTRLTVT.

The chain recombines TRBV15 with TRBJ1-5; D remains unclear. Germline CDR1 LNHNV, CDR2 YYDKDF (reference sequence). V lost 0 bases, J lost 5 bases, and 11 bases lay in between. This CDR3 contains 15 residues. The CDR3 region is CATSRDGGDYQPQHF. The CDR3 DNA follows: TGTGCCACCAGCAGAGATGGTGGGGATTATCAGCCCCAGCATTTT.